The rows below give T cell receptor beta chains drawn from one sample of a study of control samples from healthy donors and cancer patients. Sequencing used immunoSEQ multiplex PCR; TCRdb keeps in-frame clones, though not all of them. This table holds about 82,000 clones, 90% to 95% found once. The sequencing input was blood. Receptors originate from a young woman in good health. Both conserved end residues are trimmed from each CDR3. The order of the fields is V gene, J gene, CDR3 protein.

>TRBV4-2|TRBJ2-3
ASSQDRGATQY
>TRBV28|TRBJ1-1
ASHKRGLNTEAF
>TRBV10-2|TRBJ1-5
ASTGGRQPQH
>TRBV20-1|TRBJ1-1
SAHQNTEAF
>TRBV7-7|TRBJ2-7
ASSLGGQGSYEQY
>TRBV11-2|TRBJ2-5
ASSLAEETQY
>TRBV7-9|TRBJ1-3
ASSLYHKGNTIY
>TRBV3-1/TRBV3-2|TRBJ2-3
ASSQVPRGTSGRGDTQY
>TRBV28|TRBJ1-6
ASSIDSYGSSSYNSPLH
>TRBV29-1|TRBJ2-1
SVQDRALYNEQF
>TRBV9|TRBJ2-3
ASSVVGQGLTDTQY
>TRBV25-1|TRBJ2-5
ASSETGLAGGTQY
>TRBV10-3|TRBJ2-5
AISESTREGQETQY
>TRBV25-1|TRBJ2-2
ASSVHRGSFVNTGELF
>TRBV7-2|TRBJ1-5
ASSLDGGRNQPQH
>TRBV5-6|TRBJ1-1
ASSVYSNTEAF
>TRBV19|TRBJ1-5
ASTLRGGFTTRPQH
>TRBV14|TRBJ1-1
ASSQGGTGRNTEAF
>TRBV12-3/TRBV12-4|TRBJ1-2
ASSTGGDGYT
>TRBV27|TRBJ2-1
ASTNAGGPNNEQF
>TRBV20-1|TRBJ1-2
SPGYGYT
>TRBV28|TRBJ2-7
ASSPRTAILYEQY
>TRBV29-1|TRBJ2-3
SVWDRGGDTQY
>TRBV7-3|TRBJ2-1
ASSLTAAGVPGNEQF
>TRBV7-3|TRBJ2-2
ASSLTGELF
>TRBV7-3|TRBJ2-7
ASSLGAPHTGYEQY
>TRBV15|TRBJ2-1
ATRGRGRGSDEQF
>TRBV4-2|TRBJ2-1
ASSQDTSGRAGHEQF
>TRBV5-4|TRBJ1-1
ASSILDRVGEAF
>TRBV27|TRBJ2-5
ASSLNPSRGMSVRWYQETQY
>TRBV7-6|TRBJ1-6
ASSLEGLKQGRNSPLH
>TRBV2|TRBJ1-5
ASSSDTSNQPQH
>TRBV7-6|TRBJ2-3
ASSTGAYNWVTDTQY
>TRBV27|TRBJ2-2
ASSSTNTGELF
>TRBV6-5|TRBJ1-6
AITEGSYNSPLH
>TRBV4-1|TRBJ1-5
ASSQDGAAGNQPQH
>TRBV28|TRBJ1-1
ASKVGGVGAF
>TRBV29-1|TRBJ2-1
SPGTVNEQF
>TRBV18|TRBJ1-1
ASSPRESTEAF
>TRBV18|TRBJ1-2
ASSTSLYGYT
>TRBV20-1|TRBJ2-1
SASIEIYNEQF
>TRBV27|TRBJ2-7
ASSYRIRPYEQY
>TRBV18|TRBJ1-5
ASSLNINQPQH
>TRBV10-1|TRBJ1-1
ASSSGYAQAF
>TRBV5-8|TRBJ1-4
ASSLSASTNEKLF
>TRBV19|TRBJ1-5
ASNRVRNQPQH
>TRBV7-2|TRBJ2-7
ASSLFTSGAYEQY
>TRBV2|TRBJ1-6
ASSTDRGRSPLH